This TCR beta chain derives from a study of early T cells in non-severe SARS-CoV-2 infection. V gave up 2 bases and J gave up 6 bases, with 6 bases separating them. The germline gives CDR1 SGHTA, CDR2 FQGNSA. The CDR3 length is 12 residues. One entry per CDR3 protein, called by TCRdb with MiXCR from the 5' RACE reads. The sample holds about 70,000 distinct CDR3 sequences, 5% seen once. In this sample, this clonotype turned up many times. This chain links TRBV7-2 with TRBJ2-3; D call uncertain. The starting material was whole blood, obtained at baseline. The clonotype was recovered from an adult who was a healthcare worker with PCR-confirmed SARS-CoV-2 infection or an uninfected control (not recorded which). CDR3 residues: CASSLFWDTQYF. CDR3 DNA sequence: TGTGCCAGCAGCTTATTTTGGGATACGCAGTATTTT.